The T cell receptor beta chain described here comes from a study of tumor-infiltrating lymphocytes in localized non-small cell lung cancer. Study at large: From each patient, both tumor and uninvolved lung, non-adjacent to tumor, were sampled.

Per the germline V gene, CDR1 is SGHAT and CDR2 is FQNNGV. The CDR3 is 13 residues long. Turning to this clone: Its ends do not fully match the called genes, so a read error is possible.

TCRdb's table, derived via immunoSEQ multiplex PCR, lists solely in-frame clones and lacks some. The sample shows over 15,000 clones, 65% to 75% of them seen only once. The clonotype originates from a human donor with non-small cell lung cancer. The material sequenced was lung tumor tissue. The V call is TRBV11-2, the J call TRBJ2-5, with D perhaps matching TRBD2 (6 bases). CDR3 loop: CASSPEAGTSADF. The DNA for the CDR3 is TGTGCCAGCAGCCCAGAGGCCGGGACTTCTGCCGACTTC.